This T cell receptor beta chain was recorded in a study of shared clonotypes between healthy human individuals. The CDR3 is made up of 14 amino acids. Trimming took 0 bases from V and 1 from J, leaving 6 bases between them. The germline V gene encodes CDR1 MNHNS and CDR2 SASEGT. The table came from immunoSEQ multiplex PCR; TCRdb's copy has only in-frame clones and leaves some out. The data contain around 600,000 clones, more than 95% of them singletons. This chain links TRBV6-1 with TRBJ1-2; D call uncertain. The sample taken for sequencing was naive CD4+ T cells sorted from blood. Subset of the sample: CD45RA+ positively selected. The sequence came from a woman in her 30s in good health. CDR3 loop: CASSEANSNYGYTF. CDR3 nucleotide sequence: TGTGCCAGCAGTGAAGCGAACAGTAACTATGGCTACACCTTC.